This T cell receptor beta chain was identified in a study of PD-1 blockade in classical Hodgkin lymphoma. Overall study: With a 2-week interval, patients received intravenous nivolumab at 3 mg/kg.

The study's findings and limits: By C4D1 there was a significant rise in CD4+ TCR diversity but not in CD8+ TCR diversity. For complete responders, baseline diversity was comparable to that of newly diagnosed patients.

This CDR3 has 15 amino acids. The junction had 6 bases not matched to a gene; V was cut back by 7 bases and J by 0 bases. The V gene's germline CDR1 is LNHDA and CDR2 SQIVND (reference sequence). Assay used: immunoSEQ multiplex PCR; TCRdb lists only in-frame clones, some missing. The sample contains about 90,000 clones, 75% to 95% of which appear only once. Described time point: cycle 4 day 1 (C4D1), after more than 5 weeks of nivolumab. With no exception, relapse followed autologous stem cell transplantation in all patients, and brentuximab vedotin exposure varied. This clone was recorded once. Its antigen remains unknown.

This chain joins TRBV19 and TRBJ1-1; 9 positions match TRBD1. This TCR was sampled from a human donor with classical Hodgkin lymphoma. Sequences were derived from peripheral blood mononuclear cells (PBMCs), sampled before the fourth cycle of nivolumab. Here the CDR3 reads CASIPGQGMNTEAFF. In nucleotides, the CDR3 is TGTGCCAGTATCCCCGGACAGGGGATGAACACTGAAGCTTTCTTT.